What follows describes a single TCR beta chain. The data were obtained in a study of blood T cell repertoires in COVID-19. For the study at large: Sample material is recorded as cDNA or gDNA derived from T cells, B-cell-depleted T cells, or PBMCs.

The CDR3 spans 15 residues. Germline V gives CDR1 SGDLS, CDR2 YYNGEE. V was pared by 0 bases and J by 8 bases, with 12 bases between. Under the authors' procedure: How many nucleated cells were present was estimated from reference gene primer amplification. Data came from immunoSEQ multiplex PCR; TCRdb stores just in-frame clones and leaves some out. The DNA gave D and trimming, while V, J and clone size come from that table. The sample carries over 150,000 clones, approximately 86% recorded once. This sequence joins TRBV9 and TRBJ1-6; D is unresolved. The sequence came from a man aged 25 to 40 with acute or convalescent COVID-19. The sequenced material came from peripheral blood. The CDR3 loop reads CASSVDPKSDSPLHF. The CDR3 DNA follows: TGTGCCAGCAGCGTAGACCCGAAGAGTGATTCACCCCTCCACTTT.